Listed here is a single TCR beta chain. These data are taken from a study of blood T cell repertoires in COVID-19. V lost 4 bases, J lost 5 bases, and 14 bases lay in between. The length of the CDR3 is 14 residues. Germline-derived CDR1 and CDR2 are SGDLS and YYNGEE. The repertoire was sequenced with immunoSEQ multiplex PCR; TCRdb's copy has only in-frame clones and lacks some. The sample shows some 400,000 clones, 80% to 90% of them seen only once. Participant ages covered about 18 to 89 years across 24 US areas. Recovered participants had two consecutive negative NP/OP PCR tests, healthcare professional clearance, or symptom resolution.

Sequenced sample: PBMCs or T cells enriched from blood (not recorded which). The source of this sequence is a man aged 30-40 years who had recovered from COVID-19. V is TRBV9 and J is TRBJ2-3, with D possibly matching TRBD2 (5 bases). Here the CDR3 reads CASSRRTAVDTQYF. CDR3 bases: TGTGCCAGCAGCAGACGTACAGCGGTAGATACGCAGTATTTT.